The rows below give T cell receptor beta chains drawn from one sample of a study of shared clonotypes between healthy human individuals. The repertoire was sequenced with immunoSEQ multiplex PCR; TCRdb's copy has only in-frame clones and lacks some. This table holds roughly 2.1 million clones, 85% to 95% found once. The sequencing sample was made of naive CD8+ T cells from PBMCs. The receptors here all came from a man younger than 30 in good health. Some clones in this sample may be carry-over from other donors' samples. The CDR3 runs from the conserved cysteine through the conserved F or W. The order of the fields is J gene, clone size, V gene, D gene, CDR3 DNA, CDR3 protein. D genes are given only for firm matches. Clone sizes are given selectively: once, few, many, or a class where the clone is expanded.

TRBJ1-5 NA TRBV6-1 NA TGTGCCAGCAGTGAAAGTAGGTCCATCAATCAGCCCCAGCATTTT CASSESRSINQPQHF
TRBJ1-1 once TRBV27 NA TGTGCCAGCAGTTTATTCGGACTGGAGGGACGGGCTTTCTTT CASSLFGLEGRAFF
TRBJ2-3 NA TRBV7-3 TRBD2 TGTGCCAGCAGCTTAAACCCAGCGGGAAGCACAGATACGCAGTATTTT CASSLNPAGSTDTQYF
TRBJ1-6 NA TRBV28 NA TGTGCCAGCAGGTGGCATAATCAGAATTCACCCCTCCACTTT CASRWHNQNSPLHF
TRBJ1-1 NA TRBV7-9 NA TGTGCCAGCACCTCCCATCAGGCGGAGAACACTGAAGCTTTCTTT CASTSHQAENTEAFF
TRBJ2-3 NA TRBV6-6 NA TGTGCCAGCAGTTACGGGTCCATTACAGATACGCAGTATTTT CASSYGSITDTQYF
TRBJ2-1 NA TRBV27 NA TGTGCCAGCAGTGTGACGGACTACAATGAGCAGTTCTTC CASSVTDYNEQFF
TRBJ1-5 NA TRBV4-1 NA TGCGCCAGCAGCCAAGTGAGGGGTAGCAATCAGCCCCAGCATTTT CASSQVRGSNQPQHF
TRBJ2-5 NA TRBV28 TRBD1 TGTGCCAGCAGTTTATCATCAGGGGGCAGATATGAGACCCAGTACTTC CASSLSSGGRYETQYF
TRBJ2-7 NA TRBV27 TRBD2 TGTGCCAGCAGTTGGACTAGCGGGTGGGACCTCCCCTACGAGCAGTACTTC CASSWTSGWDLPYEQYF
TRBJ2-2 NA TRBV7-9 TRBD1 TGTGCCAGCAGCTTATCCTTCGGGACAGAAATCAACACCGGGGAGCTGTTTTTT CASSLSFGTEINTGELFF
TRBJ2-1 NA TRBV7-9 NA TGTGCCAGCAGCTCACTAGGCCCCAGAATTATCTCCTACAATGAGCAGTTCTTC CASSSLGPRIISYNEQFF
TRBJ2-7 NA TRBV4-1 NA TGCGCCAGCAGCCAAGTCCCTCCCCCCCCTAACGAGCAGTACTTC CASSQVPPPPNEQYF
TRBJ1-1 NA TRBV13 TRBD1 TGTGCCAGCAAGGGGCAGGGGGTAACTGAAGCTTTCTTT CASKGQGVTEAFF
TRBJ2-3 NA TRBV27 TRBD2 TGTGCCAGCAAGGGGGGACTAGCAGCCACAGATACGCAGTATTTT CASKGGLAATDTQYF
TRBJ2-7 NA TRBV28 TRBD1 TGTGCCAGCAGTTATGGACAGGGCAGCTTAGACTACGAGCAGTACTTC CASSYGQGSLDYEQYF
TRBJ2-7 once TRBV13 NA TGTGCCAGCAGGACTGGAACGCCGGATTCCTCCTACGAGCAGTACTTC CASRTGTPDSSYEQYF
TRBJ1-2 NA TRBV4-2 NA TGTGCCAGCAGCCAAGGAGAGGAGTCTAACTATGGCTACACCTTC CASSQGEESNYGYTF
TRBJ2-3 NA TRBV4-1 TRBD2 TGCGCCAGCAGCCAAGCGGGGAGGGAAACAGATACGCAGTATTTT CASSQAGRETDTQYF
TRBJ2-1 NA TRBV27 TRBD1 TGTGCCAGCAGTCAAGGGACAGGGGCTCGGGGTGAGCAGTTCTTC CASSQGTGARGEQFF
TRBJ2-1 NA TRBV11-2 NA TGTGCCAGCAGCTCATACAATGTGGACAATGAGCAGTTCTTC CASSSYNVDNEQFF
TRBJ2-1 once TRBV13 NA TGTGCCAGCAGCGGAGGGACCGCTGAGCAGTTCTTC CASSGGTAEQFF
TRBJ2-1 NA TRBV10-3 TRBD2 TGTGCCATCAGTGAGGATCTAAGCGGGAGTCCCCACAATGAGCAGTTCTTC CAISEDLSGSPHNEQFF
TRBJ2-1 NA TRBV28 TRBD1 TGTGCCAGCAAAAGGGACAGGGGGCTTTACAATGAGCAGTTCTTC CASKRDRGLYNEQFF
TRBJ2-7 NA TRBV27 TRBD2 TGTGCCAGCAGTTTATCGGGAGGGATTTCTAACGAGCAGTACTTC CASSLSGGISNEQYF
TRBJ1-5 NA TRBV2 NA TGTGCCAGCAGTGACAGAGACTACATCTACCCCCAGCATTTT CASSDRDYIYPQHF
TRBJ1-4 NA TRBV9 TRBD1 TGTGCCAGCAGCGTAGGAACAGGGGGAGGGGAACTGTTTTTT CASSVGTGGGELFF
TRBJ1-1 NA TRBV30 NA TGTGCCTGGAGTGTAAGCAGGAACACTGAAGCTTTCTTT CAWSVSRNTEAFF
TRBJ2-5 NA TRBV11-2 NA TGTGCCAGCAGCTTAGACGTCGTGGGGTATTCTGGGACCCAGTACTTC CASSLDVVGYSGTQYF
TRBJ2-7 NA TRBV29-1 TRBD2 TGCAGCGTTGTTAGCGGGAGCTCCTACGAGCAGTACTTC CSVVSGSSYEQYF
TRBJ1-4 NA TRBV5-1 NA TGCGCCAGCAGCTTGAATGGTCGAGGGGTATCGGATGAAAAACTGTTTTTT CASSLNGRGVSDEKLFF
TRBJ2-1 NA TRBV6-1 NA TGTGCCAGCCGCGGGCCCGGGACCCACCTCAATGAGCAGTTCTTC CASRGPGTHLNEQFF
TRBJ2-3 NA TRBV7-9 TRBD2 TGTGCCAGCAGCTTAATAGCACTAGCGGGAGGCACAGATACGCAGTATTTT CASSLIALAGGTDTQYF
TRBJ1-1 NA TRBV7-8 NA TGTGCCAGCACCGGGAGACAGACAGGGAACACTGAAGCTTTCTTT CASTGRQTGNTEAFF
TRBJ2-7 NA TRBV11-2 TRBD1 TGTGCCAGTCGCCGACAGGGCCGAGGCTACGAGCAGTACTTC CASRRQGRGYEQYF
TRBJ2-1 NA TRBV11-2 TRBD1 TGTGCCACCGGACAGGGGGAAAAGAATGAGCAGTTCTTC CATGQGEKNEQFF
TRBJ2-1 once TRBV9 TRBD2 TGTGCCAGCAGCGCTTCGCCGGGACTAGCGGGAGAGCAGTTCTTC CASSASPGLAGEQFF
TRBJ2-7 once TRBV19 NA TGTGCCAGTAGTAGGGAGGGGGGAGGCTACGAGCAGTACTTC CASSREGGGYEQYF
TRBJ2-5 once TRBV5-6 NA TGTGCCAGTACAGGCGGGATAATGGAGACCCAGTACTTC CASTGGIMETQYF
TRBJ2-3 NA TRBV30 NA TGTGCCTGGAGTGGCCTTGGGAACACAGATACGCAGTATTTT CAWSGLGNTDTQYF
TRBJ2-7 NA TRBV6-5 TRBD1 TGTGCCAGCAGTTACGCGGCAGGGGGCATAGAGTACGAGCAGTACTTC CASSYAAGGIEYEQYF
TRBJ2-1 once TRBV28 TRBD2 TGTGCCAGCAGGCCGACTAGCGGGAGTTTATCCTACAATGAGCAGTTCTTC CASRPTSGSLSYNEQFF
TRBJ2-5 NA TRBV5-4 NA TGTGCCAGCAGCTCCAGGGGGGGTGGAGAGACCCAGTACTTC CASSSRGGGETQYF
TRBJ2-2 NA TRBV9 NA TGTGCCAGCAGCGTAGGGGGGAGCGGGGAGCTGTTTTTT CASSVGGSGELFF
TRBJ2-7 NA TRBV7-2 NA TGTGCCAGCAGTGGCGGGACCTATTACGAGCAGTACTTC CASSGGTYYEQYF
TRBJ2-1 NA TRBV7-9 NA TGTGCCAGCAGCTTTGGGGTGGCCGTCCATGAGCAGTTCTTC CASSFGVAVHEQFF
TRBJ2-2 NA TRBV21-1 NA TGTGCCAGCAGGCCAGGGCGAACCAACACCGGGGAGCTGTTTTTT CASRPGRTNTGELFF
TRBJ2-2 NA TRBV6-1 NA TGTGCCAGCAGACCCTCAACTCTCGGGGAGCTGTTTTTT CASRPSTLGELFF
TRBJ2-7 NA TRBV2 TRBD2 TGTGCCAGCGGGCAGCGGGAGGGCCTTAGGTACGAGCAGTACTTC CASGQREGLRYEQYF
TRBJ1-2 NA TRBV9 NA TGTGCCAGCAGCGTAGACCCGGGGGATGGGCTTTACTATGGCTACACCTTC CASSVDPGDGLYYGYTF
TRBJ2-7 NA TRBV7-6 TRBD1 TGTGCCAGCAGCTTAGGGGACAGGGTGTACGAGCAGTACTTC CASSLGDRVYEQYF
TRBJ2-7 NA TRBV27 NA TGTGGTTCCTCCGGGACACCCTACGAGCAGTACTTC CGSSGTPYEQYF
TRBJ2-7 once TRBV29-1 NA TGCAGCGCCAGCCCCGAGAGCTCCTACGAGCAGTACTTC CSASPESSYEQYF
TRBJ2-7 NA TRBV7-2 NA TGTGCCAGCAGCTTAGTGATTTTGTGGGCTAGCTCCAGCGAGCAGTACTTC CASSLVILWASSSEQYF